These T cell receptor beta chains were read from a single sample in a study of T cells in Graves' hyperthyroidism and ophthalmopathy. TCRdb used MiXCR to reprocess the multiplex PCR reads, holding one entry per CDR3 protein. The profile shows about 420,000 distinct CDR3 sequences, 15% to 18% of them singletons. Specimen: blood. The receptors derive from a young woman with Graves' hyperthyroidism. Both conserved end residues are part of each CDR3. A D gene is named only where the DNA matches it firmly. A clone size is listed for some rows: how often the clone was seen (once, few, many), or a class if it is expanded.

size: once; V: TRBV7-9; D: .; J: TRBJ2-2; CDR3: CASSASGADTGELFF; DNA: TGTGCCAGCAGCGCCTCGGGAGCCGACACCGGGGAGCTGTTTTTT
size: many; V: TRBV28; D: .; J: TRBJ1-5; CDR3: CASTRLPEGGVAQHF; DNA: TGTGCCAGCACTAGGCTTCCAGAGGGGGGCGTAGCCCAGCATTTT
size: few; V: TRBV6-1; D: TRBD1; J: TRBJ2-3; CDR3: CASSGDRDSTDTQYF; DNA: TGTGCCAGCAGTGGAGACAGGGATAGCACAGATACGCAGTATTTT
size: many; V: TRBV3-1; D: .; J: TRBJ1-2; CDR3: CASSQEGRDGYTF; DNA: TGTGCCAGCAGCCAAGAGGGCAGGGATGGCTACACCTTC
size: many; V: TRBV11-3; D: .; J: TRBJ2-5; CDR3: CASSRSREQETQYF; DNA: TGTGCCAGCAGCCGCTCCAGGGAACAAGAGACCCAGTACTTC
size: .; V: TRBV10-1; D: .; J: TRBJ2-7; CDR3: CASSEGVYYEQYF; DNA: TGCGCCAGCAGTGAGGGGGTCTACTACGAGCAGTACTTC
size: .; V: TRBV9; D: .; J: TRBJ2-3; CDR3: CASSANRDTQYF; DNA: TGTGCCAGCAGCGCTAACCGGGATACGCAGTATTTT
size: .; V: TRBV10-3; D: TRBD1; J: TRBJ1-2; CDR3: CAISSTGGGGYGYTF; DNA: TGTGCCATCAGTTCCACAGGGGGCGGAGGCTATGGCTACACCTTC
size: many; V: TRBV20-1; D: TRBD2; J: TRBJ2-1; CDR3: CSARVSGRLGEQFF; DNA: TGCAGTGCTAGAGTTAGCGGGAGGCTAGGTGAGCAGTTCTTC
size: many; V: TRBV6-1; D: .; J: TRBJ2-1; CDR3: CASRPFTGNRYNEQFF; DNA: TGTGCCAGCAGGCCTTTCACAGGGAATAGATACAATGAGCAGTTCTTC
size: many; V: TRBV20-1; D: TRBD2; J: TRBJ2-1; CDR3: CSATGLVGGNEQFF; DNA: TGCAGTGCTACCGGACTAGTCGGAGGAAATGAGCAGTTCTTC
size: many; V: TRBV11-2; D: TRBD2; J: TRBJ2-7; CDR3: CASRTLGAGGREQYF; DNA: TGTGCCAGCAGAACATTAGGGGCGGGGGGGCGCGAGCAGTACTTC
size: .; V: TRBV7-3; D: .; J: TRBJ1-4; CDR3: CASSSTSSGRGERTTNEKLFF; DNA: TGTGCCAGCAGCTCAACTTCATCGGGACGGGGGGAGAGAACAACTAATGAAAAACTGTTTTTT
size: few; V: TRBV6-1; D: .; J: TRBJ1-5; CDR3: CASGPSNQPQHF; DNA: TGTGCCAGCGGTCCGAGCAATCAGCCCCAGCATTTT
size: many; V: TRBV11-2; D: .; J: TRBJ2-1; CDR3: CASSLVQGTMREQFF; DNA: TGTGCCAGCAGCTTAGTACAGGGAACGATGCGTGAGCAGTTCTTC
size: .; V: TRBV10-3; D: .; J: TRBJ2-4; CDR3: CAISESVAKNIQYF; DNA: TGTGCCATCAGTGAATCGGTAGCCAAAAACATTCAGTACTTC
size: many; V: TRBV6-2/TRBV6-3; D: TRBD2; J: TRBJ2-3; CDR3: CASSLTSDTQYF; DNA: TGTGCCAGCAGTTTGACTAGCGATACGCAGTATTTT
size: .; V: TRBV10-3; D: .; J: TRBJ2-7; CDR3: CAITFTEDGEQYF; DNA: TGTGCCATCACGTTTACGGAAGACGGCGAGCAGTACTTC
size: many; V: TRBV11-3; D: .; J: TRBJ2-1; CDR3: CASAAGVDYNEQFF; DNA: TGTGCCAGCGCCGCAGGGGTTGATTACAATGAGCAGTTCTTC
size: many; V: TRBV18; D: TRBD1; J: TRBJ1-1; CDR3: CASHSGGTEAFF; DNA: TGTGCCAGCCACTCAGGGGGGACTGAAGCTTTCTTT
size: many; V: TRBV20-1; D: .; J: TRBJ1-2; CDR3: CSARTANYGYTF; DNA: TGCAGTGCCAGGACTGCTAACTATGGCTACACCTTC
size: many; V: TRBV20-1; D: .; J: TRBJ1-3; CDR3: CSAGGTGLGNTIYF; DNA: TGCAGTGCTGGGGGGACGGGTTTAGGAAACACCATATATTTT
size: many; V: TRBV5-6; D: TRBD1; J: TRBJ1-2; CDR3: CASSWRDRGRDGYTF; DNA: TGTGCCAGCAGCTGGAGGGACAGGGGGCGTGATGGCTACACCTTC
size: few; V: TRBV6-4; D: .; J: TRBJ1-1; CDR3: CARRVRGRMNTEAFF; DNA: TGTGCCAGAAGGGTGAGGGGTCGTATGAACACTGAAGCTTTCTTT
size: few; V: TRBV7-2; D: TRBD1; J: TRBJ1-5; CDR3: CASSQAGQGQPQHF; DNA: TGTGCCAGCAGCCAAGCGGGACAGGGACAGCCCCAGCATTTT
size: many; V: TRBV28; D: TRBD1; J: TRBJ2-7; CDR3: CASSSSIIRGQPNYEQYF; DNA: TGTGCCAGCAGTTCAAGTATCATTCGGGGACAGCCTAATTACGAGCAGTACTTC
size: .; V: TRBV20-1; D: .; J: TRBJ1-6; CDR3: CSATQTVGNSPLHF; DNA: TGCAGTGCTACCCAGACAGTAGGCAATTCACCCCTCCACTTT
size: .; V: TRBV3-1; D: TRBD2; J: TRBJ2-7; CDR3: CASSRPGTSVTIEF; DNA: TGTGCCAGCAGCCGCCCCGGGACTAGCGTGACGATCGAATTC